This TCR beta chain came from a study of blood T cell repertoires in COVID-19. The assay was immunoSEQ multiplex PCR, and TCRdb's table has in-frame clones only and misses some. Of 350,000 to 450,000 clones in the sample, about 88% were seen once. Participant age was about 18 to 89 years, and participants resided in 20 to 30 US areas. Participant reports of clinical history set cohort assignment. CDR1 and CDR2 from the germline V gene are DFQATT and SNEGSKA (reference sequence). CDR3 length equals 10 residues. Trimming cost V 5 bases and J 4 bases, with 3 bases left between them. The sequence was collected from a woman aged 18-29 years who had been exposed to COVID-19. Sequenced input: PBMCs or T cells enriched from blood (not recorded which). The V call is TRBV20-1, the J call TRBJ2-1; D unresolved. CDR3 in DNA: TGCAGTGCTCAATACAATGAGCAGTTCTTC. Translated: CSAQYNEQFF.